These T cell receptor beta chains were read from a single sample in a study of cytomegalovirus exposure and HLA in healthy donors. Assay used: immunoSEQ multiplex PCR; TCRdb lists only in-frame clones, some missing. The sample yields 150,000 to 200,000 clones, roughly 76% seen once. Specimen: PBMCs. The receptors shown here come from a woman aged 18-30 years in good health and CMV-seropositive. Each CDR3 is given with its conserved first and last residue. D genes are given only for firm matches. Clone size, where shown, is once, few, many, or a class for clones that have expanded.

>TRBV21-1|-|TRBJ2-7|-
CASRLRQGQGHYEQYF
TGTGCCAGCAGACTTCGCCAGGGACAGGGCCACTACGAGCAGTACTTC
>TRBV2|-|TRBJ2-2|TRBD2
CASSTPSGGTPAVELFF
TGTGCCAGCAGTACTCCTAGCGGGGGGACCCCCGCGGTGGAGCTGTTTTTT
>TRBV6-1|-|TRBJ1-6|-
CASHMPLQGRSPLHF
TGTGCCAGCCACATGCCCCTCCAAGGGAGGTCACCCCTCCACTTT
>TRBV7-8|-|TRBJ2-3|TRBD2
CASSLEHGLALSTDTQYF
TGTGCCAGCAGCTTAGAACACGGACTAGCCCTAAGCACAGATACGCAGTATTTT
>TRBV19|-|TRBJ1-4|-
CASSEAIGDEKLFF
TGTGCCAGTAGTGAGGCGATTGGAGATGAAAAACTGTTTTTT
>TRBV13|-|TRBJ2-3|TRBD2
CASSLKGLAGGLNSGDTQYF
TGTGCCAGCAGCTTAAAGGGGCTAGCGGGGGGATTAAACTCAGGAGATACGCAGTATTTT
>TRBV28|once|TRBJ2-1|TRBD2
CASSPNRASGAFYNEQFF
TGTGCCAGCAGTCCGAATCGGGCTAGCGGGGCATTTTACAATGAGCAGTTCTTC
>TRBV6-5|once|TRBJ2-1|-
CASSYGEDNEQFF
TGTGCCAGCAGTTACGGCGAGGACAATGAGCAGTTCTTC
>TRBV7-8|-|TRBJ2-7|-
CASSEDRVYEQYF
TGTGCCAGCAGCGAGGACAGAGTCTACGAGCAGTACTTC
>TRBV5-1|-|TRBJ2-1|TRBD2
CASSSSGGAGNEQFF
TGCGCCAGCAGCTCCAGCGGGGGGGCGGGGAATGAGCAGTTCTTC